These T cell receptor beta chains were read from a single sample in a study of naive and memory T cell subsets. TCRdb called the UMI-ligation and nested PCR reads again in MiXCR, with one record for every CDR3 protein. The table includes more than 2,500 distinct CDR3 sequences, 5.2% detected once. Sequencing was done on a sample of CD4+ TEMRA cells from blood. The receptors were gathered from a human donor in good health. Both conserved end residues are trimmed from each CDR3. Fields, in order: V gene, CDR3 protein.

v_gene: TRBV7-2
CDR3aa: ASSLMGQGNTEAF

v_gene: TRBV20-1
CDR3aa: SARQTSGRGETQY

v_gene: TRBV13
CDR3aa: ASTAGLAGLEQY

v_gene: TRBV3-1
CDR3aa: ASSQGVSEQY

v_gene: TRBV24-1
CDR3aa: ATSDLGPGGFNEQF

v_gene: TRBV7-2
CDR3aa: ASSLRVGQPQH

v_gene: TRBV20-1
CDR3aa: SARAEDRGNTIY

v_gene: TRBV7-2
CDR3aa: ASSLAENTEAF

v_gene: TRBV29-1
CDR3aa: SVVGSDRGPQH

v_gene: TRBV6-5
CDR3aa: ASSYTWTAYNSPLH

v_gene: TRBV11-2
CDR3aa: ASSLASGSTDTQY

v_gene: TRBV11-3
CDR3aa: ASSPFAGAEAF

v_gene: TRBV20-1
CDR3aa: SARRGGLYNEQF

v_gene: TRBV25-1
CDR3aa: ASSESLEKIQETQY

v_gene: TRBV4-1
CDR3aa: ASSRVGDPDSGNTIY

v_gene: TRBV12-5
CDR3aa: ASGLVLPGQFNSYEQY

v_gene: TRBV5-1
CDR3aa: ASSFGGVGSYEQY

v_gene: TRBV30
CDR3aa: AWSPGFSTDTQY

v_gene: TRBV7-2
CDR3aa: ASRNGGSSYNEQF

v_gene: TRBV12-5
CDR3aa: ASGLERPSGGEQY

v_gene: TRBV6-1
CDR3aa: ASRARTSGLSGEQF

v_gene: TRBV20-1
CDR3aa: SARPPGQGAFSGNTIY

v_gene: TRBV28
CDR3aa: ASSLLSGRWNEQF

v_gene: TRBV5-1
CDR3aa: ASSFTGGRNQPQH

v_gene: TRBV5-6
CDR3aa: ASSGGTGEQPQH

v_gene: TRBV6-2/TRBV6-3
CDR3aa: ASSLITRTGTSRPDTQY

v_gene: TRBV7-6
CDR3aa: ASSLGSGSPTDTQY

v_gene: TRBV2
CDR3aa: ASLYMVTEAF

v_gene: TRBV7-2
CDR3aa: ASSVLAESYNEQF

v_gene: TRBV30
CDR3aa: AWSTGPYDKQF

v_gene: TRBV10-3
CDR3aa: AISGLKSTDTQY

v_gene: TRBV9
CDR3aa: ASSVGTGFYEQY

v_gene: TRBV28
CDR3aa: ASSAPRQVANIQY

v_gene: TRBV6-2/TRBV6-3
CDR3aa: ASSQTTTQY

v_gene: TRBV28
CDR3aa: ATRDEGAGANVLT

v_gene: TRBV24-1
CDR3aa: ATSDSSSGRLFNEQL

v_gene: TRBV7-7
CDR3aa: ASSLGAEETQY

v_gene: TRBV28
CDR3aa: ASKRHEQF

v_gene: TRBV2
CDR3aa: ASGGPYEQY

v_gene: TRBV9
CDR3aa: ASSPQAGSSTGELF

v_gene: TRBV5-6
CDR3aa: ASSSRGSNQPQH

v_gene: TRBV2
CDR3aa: ASKGQVNQPQH

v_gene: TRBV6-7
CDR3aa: ACLGLAGINEQF

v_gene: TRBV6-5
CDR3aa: ASSYGAGMASEQY

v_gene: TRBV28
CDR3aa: ASSSRTGQETQY

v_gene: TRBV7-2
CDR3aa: ASSLYGFAGDTQY

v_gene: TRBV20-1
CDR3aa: SAREAQIASYEQY

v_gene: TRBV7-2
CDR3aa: ASSLGSNTGELF

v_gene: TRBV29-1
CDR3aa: SVELQSGGTEAF

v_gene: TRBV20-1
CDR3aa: SARDSARSDTQY

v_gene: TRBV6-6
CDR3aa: ASSTTQRGVNYGYT

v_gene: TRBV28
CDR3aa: ASSFVQGDSNQPQH

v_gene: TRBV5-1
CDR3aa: ASRTSGSYNEQF

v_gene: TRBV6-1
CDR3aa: ASRNRGNSPLH

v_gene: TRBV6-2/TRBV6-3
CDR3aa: ASSVYLRVSLSYEQY

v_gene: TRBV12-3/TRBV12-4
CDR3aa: ASSFVNYGYT

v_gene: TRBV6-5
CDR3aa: ASSPSGLGRGQY